The rows below give T cell receptor beta chains drawn from one sample of a study of T cell repertoires in cytomegalovirus infection. MiXCR was run by TCRdb on the reads, yielding one entry per CDR3 protein. The sample comprises roughly 920,000 distinct CDR3 sequences, 31% of which are singletons, and around 15% rests with the top ten. No antigens are known for them. The material was cultured CD8+ T cells from PBMCs, obtained from culture after CMV antigen stimulation. All receptors come from a human donor in good health (CMV status not recorded). Some clones in this sample may be carry-over from other donors' samples. The CDR3 runs from the conserved cysteine through the conserved F or W. A D gene is named only where the DNA matches it firmly. Not every row has a clone size; where given, it reads once, few, many or a size class.

d_call clone_size j_call v_call cdr3_nt cdr3_aa
NA NA TRBJ1-5 TRBV12-3/TRBV12-4 TGTGCCAGCCGTCTTACAGTCGATCAGCCCCAGCATTTT CASRLTVDQPQHF
NA few TRBJ1-1 TRBV27 TGTGCCAGCAGTTCTGGACCCCTCGTGGAACACGCCGAAGCTTTCTTT CASSSGPLVEHAEAFF
NA NA TRBJ1-1 TRBV6-5 TGTGCCAGCAGTTATGGGCGGGACACTGAAGCTTTCTTT CASSYGRDTEAFF
TRBD1 NA TRBJ2-7 TRBV27 TGTGCCAGCAGTTCTTACCCAACAGGGGGGCCCTACGAGCAGTACTTC CASSSYPTGGPYEQYF
TRBD1 NA TRBJ2-3 TRBV6-1 TGTGCCAGCAGAAGGGGGACAGGGGACACAGATACGCAGTATTTT CASRRGTGDTDTQYF
NA many TRBJ2-7 TRBV10-2 TGCGCCAGCAGTGATTTTAAATCTTGGGCTCAGCCCCACGAGCAGTACTTC CASSDFKSWAQPHEQYF
TRBD1 many TRBJ2-2 TRBV7-6 TGTGCCAGCAGCCCCAGGGGGCCGAACACCGGGGAGCTGTTTTTT CASSPRGPNTGELFF
NA many TRBJ1-1 TRBV7-8 TGTGCCAGCAGCTTATGGACTAACACTGAAGCTTTCTTT CASSLWTNTEAFF
NA NA TRBJ1-1 TRBV6-1 TGTGCCAGCCCTGAGGAGGGATTGAACACTGAAGCTTTCTTT CASPEEGLNTEAFF
NA NA TRBJ1-5 TRBV14 TGTGCCAGCCGGCCTAATCAGCCCCAGCATTTT CASRPNQPQHF
TRBD2 NA TRBJ2-2 TRBV4-3 TGCGCCAGCAGCCAAGGGGGGGGGGAGGACACCGGGGAGCTGTTTTTT CASSQGGGEDTGELFF
NA few TRBJ2-2 TRBV6-4 TGTGCCAGCAGTGACGAGGGCGGCGGGGAGCTGTTTTTT CASSDEGGGELFF
NA once TRBJ1-5 TRBV6-6 TGTGCCATCCGGTTGGGGGGGGGCCCAGGTCAGCCCCAGCATTTT CAIRLGGGPGQPQHF
TRBD2 many TRBJ2-7 TRBV7-9 TGTGCCAGCAGCTTAGGCTCACTAGCGGTGCCTACCTACGAGCAGTACTTC CASSLGSLAVPTYEQYF
TRBD2 few TRBJ2-1 TRBV27 TGTGCCAGCAGTCCAAATAGCGGGGGGGCTATTTATGAGCAGTTCTTC CASSPNSGGAIYEQFF
TRBD2 NA TRBJ2-5 TRBV19 TGTGCCACCGGACTAGGCCTCGGAGAGACCCAGTACTTC CATGLGLGETQYF
NA few TRBJ2-7 TRBV19 TGTGCCAGTAGTATTCCAGGACACTACTACGAGCAGTACTTC CASSIPGHYYEQYF
TRBD1 many TRBJ1-1 TRBV7-9 TGTGCCAGCAGCCCCAGGGGGCGAACTGAAGCTTTCTTT CASSPRGRTEAFF
NA NA TRBJ1-1 TRBV27 TGTGCCAGCAGTATCCTCAGGGGCTGGGGCACTGAAGCTTTCTTT CASSILRGWGTEAFF
NA NA TRBJ1-5 TRBV5-5 TGTGCCAGCAGCTTGCTAAGGGATTATAGCAATCAGCCCCAGCATTTT CASSLLRDYSNQPQHF
TRBD1 few TRBJ2-7 TRBV7-6 TGTGCCAGCAGCTTAGCGCTAGGGGGCCCGTTCCCCTACGAGCAGTACTTC CASSLALGGPFPYEQYF
NA NA TRBJ2-2 TRBV5-5 TGTGCCAGCAGCTTTAATTCGATAGAGGTTTTCGGGGAGCTGTTTTTT CASSFNSIEVFGELFF
NA NA TRBJ2-1 TRBV7-8 TGTGCCAGCAGCAAAACAGGGCTGTCCTACAATGAGCAGTTCTTC CASSKTGLSYNEQFF
NA NA TRBJ1-1 TRBV7-9 TGTGCCAGCAGACCGGCTGGCCGAGACACTGAAGCTTTCTTT CASRPAGRDTEAFF
NA NA TRBJ1-1 TRBV27 TGTGCCAGCAGCCGTCCCGGGACCGTGAACACTGAAGCTTTCTTT CASSRPGTVNTEAFF
TRBD2 NA TRBJ2-1 TRBV29-1 TGCAGCATCACGGGACTAGCGGGGCTAAGCTCCTACAATGAGCAGTTCTTC CSITGLAGLSSYNEQFF
NA few TRBJ1-6 TRBV6-2/TRBV6-3 TGTGCCAGCAGTTACTCGTCGCTAACGAATTCACCCCTCCACTTT CASSYSSLTNSPLHF
NA NA TRBJ1-1 TRBV3-1 TGTGCCAGCAGCCCCTATTCAGTCGCTGAAGCTTTCTTT CASSPYSVAEAFF
TRBD2 NA TRBJ2-2 TRBV4-3 TGCGCCAGCAGCCAAGATCTGGGACTAGCGGTTCCCACCGGGGAGCTGTTTTTT CASSQDLGLAVPTGELFF
NA few TRBJ2-7 TRBV12-3/TRBV12-4 TGTGCCAGCAGTAGCCCCGGGACATTCAAGAACGAGCAGTACTTC CASSSPGTFKNEQYF
NA few TRBJ2-7 TRBV27 TGTGCCAGCAGTTTAAGGCTAGCACCCGACGAGCAGTACTTC CASSLRLAPDEQYF
NA NA TRBJ1-2 TRBV7-9 TGTGCCAGCAGCTCCCTCCCTCTAGGGGCAGCAAACTATGGCTACACCTTC CASSSLPLGAANYGYTF
NA NA TRBJ2-7 TRBV6-5 TGTGCCAGCAGTTACTTCAGGTTTGGGTACGAGCAGTACTTC CASSYFRFGYEQYF
NA NA TRBJ2-2 TRBV29-1 TGCAGCGTGATGGGTACGAACACCGGGGAGCTGTTTTTT CSVMGTNTGELFF
NA few TRBJ1-6 TRBV19 TGTGCCAGTAGTATTGCACAGGGATCCTATAATTCACCCCTCCACTTT CASSIAQGSYNSPLHF